The rows below give T cell receptor beta chains drawn from one sample of a study of T cell responses to AZD1222 COVID-19 vaccine. Using immunoSEQ multiplex PCR, the repertoire was profiled, and TCRdb retains in-frame clones only, with some absent. The sample has 150,000 to 200,000 clones; approximately 94% are singletons. The material sequenced was peripheral blood, taken 28 days after the second dose of the MenACWY control vaccine. The receptors shown here come from an adult who received the MenACWY meningococcal vaccine as a control. Each CDR3 is given with its conserved first and last residue. Fields, in order: V gene, clone size, D gene, J gene, CDR3 DNA, CDR3 protein. The D gene is left open where the match is weak. A clone size is listed for some rows: how often the clone was seen (once, few, many), or a class if it is expanded.

>TRBV6-5|.|TRBD1|TRBJ1-2
TGTGCCAGCGACGGACAGGGAGGGGGATCTTATGGCTACACCTTC
CASDGQGGGSYGYTF
>TRBV7-9|.|TRBD1|TRBJ1-2
TGTGCCAGCAGCCAGTTCACCGGACAGGGCCCCCAGCGTGGCTACACCTTC
CASSQFTGQGPQRGYTF
>TRBV15|.|.|TRBJ1-2
TGTGCCACCAGCAGAGAAGGGGCGACCTATGGCTACACCTTC
CATSREGATYGYTF
>TRBV6-1|.|.|TRBJ1-2
TGTGCCAGCAGTGAAAGAGGCGGATACTATGGCTACACCTTC
CASSERGGYYGYTF
>TRBV5-5|.|.|TRBJ2-7
TGTGCCAGCAGCTTGGCCGTACAGACTAGCTACGAGCAGTACTTC
CASSLAVQTSYEQYF
>TRBV7-2|.|.|TRBJ2-3
TGTGCCAGCAGCGCCAACAGGGTCCCCAGTACGCAGTATTTT
CASSANRVPSTQYF
>TRBV9|.|.|TRBJ2-1
TGTGCCAGCACCCCTGGCGGTCCCTACAATGAGCAGTTCTTC
CASTPGGPYNEQFF
>TRBV6-4|.|.|TRBJ2-1
TGTGCCAGCGGAAAGGGGGGGAACTACAATGAGCAGTTCTTC
CASGKGGNYNEQFF
>TRBV30|.|.|TRBJ1-1
TGTGCCTGGATATTAAGGGGGGGGTGGACTGAAGCTTTCTTT
CAWILRGGWTEAFF
>TRBV10-3|.|.|TRBJ2-1
TGTGCCATCAGTCTAACTAGGCTCGAGCAGTTCTTC
CAISLTRLEQFF
>TRBV9|.|.|TRBJ2-1
TGTGCCAGCAGCGTAGACGTAGACTCCCAATTTTTCAAGTTCTTC
CASSVDVDSQFFKFF
>TRBV5-1|.|.|TRBJ2-2
TGCGCCAGCAGCTTGGTGGAGGCCGGGGAGCTGTTTTTT
CASSLVEAGELFF
>TRBV28|.|.|TRBJ1-1
TGTGCCAGCAGTTCAGGACAGCTGAACACTGAAGCTTTCTTT
CASSSGQLNTEAFF
>TRBV6-5|.|.|TRBJ1-2
TGTGCCAGCACTTCCTTATTAGGGCTGAGTGGCTACACCTTC
CASTSLLGLSGYTF
>TRBV6-1|.|TRBD1|TRBJ1-5
TGTGCCAGCAGTGAAGCCTGGGGCGGGACAGGGACCCAGCCCCAGCATTTT
CASSEAWGGTGTQPQHF
>TRBV7-9|.|.|TRBJ1-4
TGTGCCAGCAGCTCAGAACCCTTTGCAACTAATGAAAAACTGTTTTTT
CASSSEPFATNEKLFF
>TRBV21-1|.|.|TRBJ2-7
TGTGCCAGCAGCACCCGACTAGCGCCCTACGAGCAGTACTTC
CASSTRLAPYEQYF
>TRBV7-3|.|.|TRBJ2-2
TGTGCCAGCAGCCAGAGGGGACGGATTAACACCGGGGAGCTGTTTTTT
CASSQRGRINTGELFF
>TRBV12-5|.|TRBD1|TRBJ2-3
TGTGCTAGTGCTTACACAGGGGCCGTGGGGACAGATACGCAGTATTTT
CASAYTGAVGTDTQYF
>TRBV11-1|.|.|TRBJ1-2
TGTGCCAGCAGCTTAGGAGGAGCCGCGAGGGGCTATGGCTACACCTTC
CASSLGGAARGYGYTF
>TRBV2|.|.|TRBJ2-7
TGTGCCAGCAGCCCGAGCGTCTCCCTCTACGAGCAGTACTTC
CASSPSVSLYEQYF
>TRBV6-4|once|.|TRBJ1-6
TGTGCCAGCAGTGAGGTAGAGGGTGTTCGGTCACCCCTCCACTTT
CASSEVEGVRSPLHF
>TRBV19|.|.|TRBJ1-4
TGTGCCAGCAGGCGGAATGAAAAACTGTTTTTT
CASRRNEKLFF
>TRBV7-2|.|TRBD2|TRBJ2-1
TGTGCCAGCAGCTTTAGTAGCGGGAGGGGCAATGAGCAGTTCTTC
CASSFSSGRGNEQFF
>TRBV7-3|.|TRBD1|TRBJ2-6
TGTGCCAGCAGCTTCTGGACAGGGCCTGGGGCCAACGTCCTGACTTTC
CASSFWTGPGANVLTF
>TRBV13|.|TRBD1|TRBJ1-6
TGTGCCAGCAGCTTAGGCCTCCGGGACAGGGGCTCCTATAATTCACCCCTCCACTTT
CASSLGLRDRGSYNSPLHF
>TRBV18|.|TRBD1|TRBJ2-2
TGTGCCAGCTCACCAAACAGGGGGCGCACCGGGGAGCTGTTTTTT
CASSPNRGRTGELFF
>TRBV5-1|.|TRBD1|TRBJ2-7
TGCGCCAGCAGCTTGGCCGTAACAGGGGGTAATGACGAGCAGTACTTC
CASSLAVTGGNDEQYF
>TRBV19|.|TRBD1|TRBJ2-5
TGTGCCAGTAGTATGGCGACAGGGGGCTCGGAGACCCAGTACTTC
CASSMATGGSETQYF
>TRBV28|.|.|TRBJ1-1
TGTGCCAGCAGTCCAGAGGGCCTCGAAGCTTTCTTT
CASSPEGLEAFF
>TRBV5-6|.|.|TRBJ2-1
TGTGCCAGCAGCCGAGGGTACCCCAATTACAATGAGCAGTTCTTC
CASSRGYPNYNEQFF
>TRBV6-4|.|TRBD1|TRBJ2-2
TGTGCCAGCAGTTCGGACAGGGCGGGCACCGGGGAGCTGTTTTTT
CASSSDRAGTGELFF
>TRBV19|.|.|TRBJ1-4
TGTGCCAGTAGCCCTAGACAGCCCTCAACTGCAACTAATGAAAAACTGTTTTTT
CASSPRQPSTATNEKLFF
>TRBV6-6|.|.|TRBJ1-3
TGTGCCAGCAGTCCACCCGGGGAAGCTGGAAACACCATATATTTT
CASSPPGEAGNTIYF
>TRBV6-5|.|TRBD1|TRBJ2-7
TGTGCCAGCAGAATACAGGGACAGTACGAGCAGTACTTC
CASRIQGQYEQYF